The 2 T cell receptor beta chains reported below all come from one sample, sequenced in a study of T-cell memory formation after mild COVID-19 (dated by TCRdb to 2020 to 2022). The library was built by means of 5' RACE. The data were produced on an Illumina NovaSeq 6000. TCRdb trimmed the raw reads at Q25, called clones with MiXCR and kept productive beta chains. Under each unique CDR3 protein, matching rows form one entry showing the most common genes and DNA. The sample data list roughly 110,000 distinct CDR3 sequences, and approximately 21% of these were observed just once. In total, the top ten clones hold around 40% of the sample. Sequenced: PBMCs or a T cell subset sorted from them (not recorded which). The receptors shown here come from a man aged 18 to 30 who had mild COVID-19 (a few samples of this study predate the infection). The sample titles of this study are shuffled in the database, so cell type and time point are left out; the donor was told from shared clones.

This sequence joins TRBV2 and TRBJ2-7; D is undetermined. The CDR3 is made up of 13 amino acids. Germline CDR1 reads SNHLY; CDR2 reads FYNNEI. V shed 1 base and J shed 3 bases, with 7 bases lying between them. For the CDR3, the DNA is TGTGCCAGCAGTGAAGTCGGATACTACGAGCAGTACTTC. It is translated as CASSEVGYYEQYF.

This clonotype was detected only a few times. CDR3 nucleotide sequence: TGTGCCAGCAGTGGTCGGGACAGGCTCCTAGCCAAAAACATTCAGTACTTC. Protein sequence: CASSGRDRLLAKNIQYF. This rearrangement joins TRBV2 to TRBJ2-4; 8 nucleotides line up with TRBD1. The CDR3 sequence is 17 residues long. J lost 0 bases, V lost 4 bases, and 8 bases had no gene match. Germline V gives CDR1 SNHLY, CDR2 FYNNEI.